This T cell receptor beta chain was recovered during a study of long-term antiretroviral therapy in people with HIV. A word on this clone: What it binds is not known.

Findings and limits, study-wide: An increase in diversity followed ART, yet levels stayed below transplant donor controls.

CDR1 SGHDT and CDR2 YYEEEE come from the germline V gene. With 3 bases removed from V and 6 bases from J, the gap between germline ends came to 12 bases. The CDR3 extends over 14 amino acids. The run of the v3.0 immunoSEQ assay was at survey level. Method: immunoSEQ multiplex PCR; TCRdb's copy keeps in-frame clones and lacks some. The sample lists around 16,000 clones, roughly 81% occurring once. This sample comprised unsorted PBMCs, obtained 0.5 years after starting antiretroviral therapy. The chain uses TRBV5-6 and TRBJ2-2, with D hard to call. The sequence derives from a woman in her thirties or forties with HIV. The CDR3 loop is CASSSPSGPGELFF. CDR3 coding DNA: TGTGCCAGCAGCTCCCCGTCAGGTCCCGGGGAGCTGTTTTTT.